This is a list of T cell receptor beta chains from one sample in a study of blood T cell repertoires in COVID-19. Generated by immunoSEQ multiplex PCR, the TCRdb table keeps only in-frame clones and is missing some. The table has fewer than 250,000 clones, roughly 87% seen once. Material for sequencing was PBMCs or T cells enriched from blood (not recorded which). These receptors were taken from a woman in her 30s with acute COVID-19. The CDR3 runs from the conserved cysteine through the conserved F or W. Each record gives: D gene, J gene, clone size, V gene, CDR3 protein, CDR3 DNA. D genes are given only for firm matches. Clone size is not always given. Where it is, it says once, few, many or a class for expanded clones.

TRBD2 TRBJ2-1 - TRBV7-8 CASSLALLAGTLYNEQFF TGTGCCAGCAGCTTAGCGCTGCTAGCGGGGACCCTCTACAATGAGCAGTTCTTC
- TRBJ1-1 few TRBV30 CAWSGTVENTEAFF TGTGCCTGGAGTGGAACAGTGGAGAACACTGAAGCTTTCTTT
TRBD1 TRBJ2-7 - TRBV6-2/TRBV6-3 CASSQGTGFYEQYF TGTGCCAGCAGCCAAGGGACAGGGTTCTACGAGCAGTACTTC
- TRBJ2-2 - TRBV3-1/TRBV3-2 CASSQAGNTGELFF TGTGCCAGCAGCCAAGCCGGGAACACCGGGGAGCTGTTTTTT
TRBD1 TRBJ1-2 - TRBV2 CASTNQGARGYTF TGTGCCAGCACCAACCAGGGGGCTCGCGGCTACACCTTC
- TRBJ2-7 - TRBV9 CASSRTGQSYEQYF TGTGCCAGCTCCCGCACAGGGCAATCCTACGAGCAGTACTTC
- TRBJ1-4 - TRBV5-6 CASSLYRTDEKLFF TGTGCCAGCAGCTTATACAGGACGGATGAAAAACTGTTTTTT
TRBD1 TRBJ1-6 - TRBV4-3 CASSPKTGDFSPLHF TGCGCCAGCAGCCCGAAGACAGGGGACTTTTCACCCCTCCACTTT
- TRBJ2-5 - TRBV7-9 CASRIAGFEETQYF TGTGCCAGCAGAATCGCAGGGTTCGAAGAGACCCAGTACTTC
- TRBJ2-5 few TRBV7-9 CASSPDGLIGTQYF TGTGCCAGCAGCCCAGACGGACTCATAGGGACCCAGTACTTC
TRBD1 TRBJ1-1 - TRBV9 CASSVEAGGTEAFF TGTGCCAGCAGCGTAGAGGCAGGGGGCACTGAAGCTTTCTTT
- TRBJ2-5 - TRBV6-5 CASRKNTGSETQYF TGTGCCAGCAGAAAGAACACCGGGTCGGAGACCCAGTACTTC
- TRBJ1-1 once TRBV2 CASRAGNTEAFF TGTGCCAGCAGAGCAGGGAACACTGAAGCTTTCTTT
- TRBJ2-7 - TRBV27 CASRLDWNYEQYF TGTGCCAGCAGATTGGACTGGAACTACGAGCAGTACTTC
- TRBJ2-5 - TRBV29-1 CSVEGFSEGRETQYF TGCAGCGTTGAGGGGTTCAGTGAGGGAAGAGAGACCCAGTACTTC
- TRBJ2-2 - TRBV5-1 CASSLVQGGSGELFF TGCGCCAGCAGCTTGGTACAGGGCGGATCCGGGGAGCTGTTTTTT
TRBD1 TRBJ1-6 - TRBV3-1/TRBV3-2 CASSPKGQVGNSPLHF TGTGCCAGCAGCCCCAAAGGACAGGTCGGGAATTCACCCCTCCACTTT
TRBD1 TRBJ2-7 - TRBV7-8 CASSGRMWTGKRWTFYEQYF TGTGCCAGCAGCGGCCGTATGTGGACAGGGAAGCGATGGACCTTCTACGAGCAGTACTTC
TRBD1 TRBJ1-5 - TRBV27 CASSTTQGGVDQPQHF TGTGCCAGCAGCACTACACAGGGGGGTGTAGATCAGCCCCAGCATTTT
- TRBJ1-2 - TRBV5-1 CASSSEYQGGGYTF TGCGCCAGCAGCTCGGAATACCAGGGTGGTGGCTACACCTTC
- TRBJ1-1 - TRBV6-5 CASIRLGGDTEAFF TGTGCCAGCATCCGCCTGGGCGGGGATACTGAAGCTTTCTTT
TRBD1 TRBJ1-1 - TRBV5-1 CASSVTTGANTEAFF TGCGCCAGCAGCGTTACGACAGGGGCGAACACTGAAGCTTTCTTT
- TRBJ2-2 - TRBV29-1 CSVPTSSSTGELFF TGCAGCGTCCCGACTAGTAGTAGCACCGGGGAGCTGTTTTTT
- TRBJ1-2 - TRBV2 CASSPGVVSYTF TGTGCCAGCAGTCCCGGGGTTGTAAGCTACACCTTC
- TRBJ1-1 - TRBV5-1 CASKATLGTEAFF TGCGCCAGCAAGGCGACTCTGGGCACTGAAGCTTTCTTT
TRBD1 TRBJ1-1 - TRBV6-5 CASSSRTGVTEAFF TGTGCCAGCAGTAGCCGGACAGGGGTGACTGAAGCTTTCTTT
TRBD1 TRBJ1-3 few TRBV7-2 CASSSTGGSSGNTIYF TGTGCCAGCAGCTCGACAGGGGGTAGCTCTGGAAACACCATATATTTT
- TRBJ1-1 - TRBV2 CASSSRAAEAFF TGTGCCAGCAGTTCCAGGGCGGCTGAAGCTTTCTTT
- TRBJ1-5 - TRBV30 CAWTTAGGQPQHF TGTGCCTGGACTACCGCGGGTGGTCAGCCCCAGCATTTT
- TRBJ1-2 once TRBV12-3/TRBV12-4 CASTRGYGYTF TGTGCCAGCACCAGGGGATATGGCTACACCTTC
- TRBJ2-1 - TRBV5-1 CASSPIFRVDYNEQFF TGCGCCAGCAGCCCAATTTTCAGGGTCGACTACAATGAGCAGTTCTTC
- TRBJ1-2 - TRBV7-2 CASSLDRLIRDYGYTF TGTGCCAGCAGCTTAGACCGCCTCATCCGGGACTATGGCTACACCTTC
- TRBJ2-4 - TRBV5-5 CASSLDSAKNIQYF TGTGCCAGCAGCTTGGACTCAGCCAAAAACATTCAGTACTTC
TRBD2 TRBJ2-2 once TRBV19 CASSITLLAGVTGELFF TGTGCCAGTAGTATAACCCTGCTAGCGGGGGTTACCGGGGAGCTGTTTTTT
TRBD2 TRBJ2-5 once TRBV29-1 CSVELAGSAEETQYF TGCAGCGTTGAGCTAGCGGGGAGCGCGGAGGAGACCCAGTACTTC
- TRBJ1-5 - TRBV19 CASSITGYDQPQHF TGTGCCAGTAGTATAACGGGGTACGATCAGCCCCAGCATTTT
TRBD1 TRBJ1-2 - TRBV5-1 CASSLVLLPGTGGAMDGYTF TGCGCCAGCAGCTTGGTTCTCTTGCCCGGGACAGGGGGCGCGATGGATGGCTACACCTTC
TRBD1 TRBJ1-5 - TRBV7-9 CASSLTGDEPQHF TGTGCCAGCAGTCTGACAGGGGATGAGCCCCAGCATTTT
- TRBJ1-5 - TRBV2 CASRRAGSNQPQHF TGTGCCAGCAGAAGGGCAGGGAGCAATCAGCCCCAGCATTTT
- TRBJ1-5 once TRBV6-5 CASSPEQVSNQPQHF TGTGCCAGCAGTCCAGAACAGGTTAGCAATCAGCCCCAGCATTTT
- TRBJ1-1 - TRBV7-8 CASSLDRNTEAFF TGTGCCAGCAGTCTAGACAGGAACACTGAAGCTTTCTTT